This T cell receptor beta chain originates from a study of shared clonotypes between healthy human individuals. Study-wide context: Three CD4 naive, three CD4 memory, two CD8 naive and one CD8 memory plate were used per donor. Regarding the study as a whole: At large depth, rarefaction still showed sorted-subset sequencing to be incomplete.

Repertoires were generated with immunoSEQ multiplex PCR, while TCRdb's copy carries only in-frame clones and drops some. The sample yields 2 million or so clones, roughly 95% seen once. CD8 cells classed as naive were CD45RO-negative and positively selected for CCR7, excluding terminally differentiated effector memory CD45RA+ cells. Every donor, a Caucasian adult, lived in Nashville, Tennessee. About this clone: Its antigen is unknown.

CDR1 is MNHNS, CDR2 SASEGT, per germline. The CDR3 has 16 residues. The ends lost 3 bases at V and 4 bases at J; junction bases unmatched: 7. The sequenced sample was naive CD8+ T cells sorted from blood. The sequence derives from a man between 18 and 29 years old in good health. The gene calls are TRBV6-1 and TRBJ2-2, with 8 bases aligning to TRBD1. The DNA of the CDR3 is TGTGCCAGCAGTGATCCTAACAGGGGGGTCACCGGGGAGCTGTTTTTT. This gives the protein CASSDPNRGVTGELFF.